This T cell receptor (beta chain) was sequenced for a study of early stage breast cancer tumors. Study observations and caveats: Compared with adjacent normal breast, tumors showed around 2.5-fold denser, more clonal T cells.

On this clone itself: Its target is unknown.

Profiled with immunoSEQ multiplex PCR; TCRdb holds only in-frame clones, not every one. This sample has 27,000 or so clones; 84% occur once, and the top ten carry approximately 9%. This receptor was identified in a person aged 45-60 years with breast cancer. Sequencing used blood.

The chain's CDR3 is CASSLGDRNSPLHF. CDR3 in DNA: TGCGCCAGCAGCTTGGGGGACAGAAATTCACCCCTCCACTTT. V usage is TRBV5-1 and J usage is TRBJ1-6, with 7 bases that match TRBD1. This CDR3 has 14 amino acids. Germline V gene sequence: CDR1 SGHRS, CDR2 YFSETQ. V lost 0 bases and J lost 7; bases outside the gene matches: 1.